These T cell receptor beta chains were read from a single sample in a study of cytomegalovirus exposure and HLA in healthy donors. The data were produced by immunoSEQ multiplex PCR, yet TCRdb's version contains in-frame clones alone and is incomplete. The repertoire has 120,000 or so clones, roughly 86% of them found once; the top ten carry about 1.8%. Input material: PBMCs. The receptors derive from a man between 18 and 29 years old in good health and CMV-seronegative. The CDR3 runs from the conserved cysteine through the conserved F or W. The order of the fields is J gene, V gene, D gene, CDR3 protein. D genes are given only for firm matches.

j_call: TRBJ1-1; v_call: TRBV9; d_call: .; cdr3_aa: CASSGGDLMNTEAFF
j_call: TRBJ2-2; v_call: TRBV11-2; d_call: .; cdr3_aa: CASSLGRGVTGELFF
j_call: TRBJ1-6; v_call: TRBV6-5; d_call: .; cdr3_aa: CASSYGREGYNSPLHF
j_call: TRBJ2-5; v_call: TRBV7-3; d_call: .; cdr3_aa: CASSLPSETQYF
j_call: TRBJ1-1; v_call: TRBV6-5; d_call: .; cdr3_aa: CASRSAGFGGAFF
j_call: TRBJ1-4; v_call: TRBV7-9; d_call: .; cdr3_aa: CASSFVQEEKLFF
j_call: TRBJ2-1; v_call: TRBV9; d_call: TRBD2; cdr3_aa: CASSLGLAGGSSNEQFF
j_call: TRBJ2-3; v_call: TRBV5-1; d_call: TRBD2; cdr3_aa: CASSPGTSGSTDTQYF
j_call: TRBJ1-5; v_call: TRBV5-5; d_call: TRBD1; cdr3_aa: CASSRTGGSGNQPQHF
j_call: TRBJ2-1; v_call: TRBV4-2; d_call: .; cdr3_aa: CASSLQDGPEQFF
j_call: TRBJ1-2; v_call: TRBV7-2; d_call: TRBD1; cdr3_aa: CASSLWGQGAHYGYTF
j_call: TRBJ2-7; v_call: TRBV19; d_call: TRBD1; cdr3_aa: CASSSAGTDYEQYF
j_call: TRBJ1-6; v_call: TRBV27; d_call: .; cdr3_aa: CASRAEGGSPLHF
j_call: TRBJ2-7; v_call: TRBV19; d_call: TRBD1; cdr3_aa: CASSVPGQTYEQYF
j_call: TRBJ2-7; v_call: TRBV5-1; d_call: .; cdr3_aa: CASSIPNRSSYEQYF
j_call: TRBJ2-5; v_call: TRBV5-4; d_call: TRBD2; cdr3_aa: CASSRGLAEETQYF
j_call: TRBJ2-7; v_call: TRBV6-1; d_call: .; cdr3_aa: CASMEVGEYEQYF
j_call: TRBJ2-7; v_call: TRBV5-1; d_call: .; cdr3_aa: CASSLVGLVIYEQYF
j_call: TRBJ1-4; v_call: TRBV7-2; d_call: .; cdr3_aa: CASSLARRGREKLFF
j_call: TRBJ2-3; v_call: TRBV15; d_call: .; cdr3_aa: CATSRDPKSADTQYF
j_call: TRBJ2-3; v_call: TRBV5-4; d_call: .; cdr3_aa: CASSLTGLGTDTQYF
j_call: TRBJ2-2; v_call: TRBV7-3; d_call: .; cdr3_aa: CASSPLTGELFF
j_call: TRBJ2-1; v_call: TRBV18; d_call: TRBD1; cdr3_aa: CASSPLPPGTGTGVSGGNEQFF
j_call: TRBJ1-2; v_call: TRBV10-3; d_call: TRBD1; cdr3_aa: CAISAAGQGNGYTF
j_call: TRBJ2-2; v_call: TRBV5-4; d_call: TRBD1; cdr3_aa: CASSWATGGGDTGELFF
j_call: TRBJ2-7; v_call: TRBV6-5; d_call: TRBD2; cdr3_aa: CASRGGAGGAYEQYF
j_call: TRBJ1-2; v_call: TRBV19; d_call: TRBD1; cdr3_aa: CASSRDRSNYGYTF
j_call: TRBJ2-1; v_call: TRBV6-5; d_call: TRBD2; cdr3_aa: CASSYLAGGNNEQFF
j_call: TRBJ1-2; v_call: TRBV4-3; d_call: TRBD1; cdr3_aa: CASSQDGQGPGYTF
j_call: TRBJ1-5; v_call: TRBV2; d_call: .; cdr3_aa: CASSEALLVLNHPQHF
j_call: TRBJ2-2; v_call: TRBV19; d_call: TRBD2; cdr3_aa: CASSPSGLPGELFF
j_call: TRBJ1-1; v_call: TRBV18; d_call: .; cdr3_aa: CASSPRLQATSTEAFF
j_call: TRBJ1-2; v_call: TRBV6-6; d_call: .; cdr3_aa: CASSYGGNYGYTF
j_call: TRBJ1-5; v_call: TRBV27; d_call: .; cdr3_aa: CASSSAGLSNQPQHF
j_call: TRBJ1-4; v_call: TRBV2; d_call: .; cdr3_aa: CASSESQGEKLFF
j_call: TRBJ1-1; v_call: TRBV5-1; d_call: .; cdr3_aa: CASSFADTSNTEAFF
j_call: TRBJ1-1; v_call: TRBV7-9; d_call: TRBD1; cdr3_aa: CASSSGTGGFGAFF
j_call: TRBJ2-7; v_call: TRBV4-2; d_call: TRBD2; cdr3_aa: CASSPKRGDSYEQYF
j_call: TRBJ2-1; v_call: TRBV2; d_call: .; cdr3_aa: CASSAGNEQFF
j_call: TRBJ2-3; v_call: TRBV6-4; d_call: TRBD2; cdr3_aa: CASSAASGGADTQYF
j_call: TRBJ1-1; v_call: TRBV18; d_call: TRBD1; cdr3_aa: CASSPPPPGGTEAFF
j_call: TRBJ1-3; v_call: TRBV18; d_call: .; cdr3_aa: CASSPGGSSGNTIYF
j_call: TRBJ1-5; v_call: TRBV27; d_call: TRBD1; cdr3_aa: CASSSGTGGSRNQPQHF
j_call: TRBJ2-3; v_call: TRBV5-1; d_call: .; cdr3_aa: CASSLGGYTDTQYF
j_call: TRBJ1-1; v_call: TRBV6-6; d_call: .; cdr3_aa: CASSSRGQSNTEAFF
j_call: TRBJ2-1; v_call: TRBV4-1; d_call: TRBD1; cdr3_aa: CASSQDEGTGGTRQFF
j_call: TRBJ1-1; v_call: TRBV4-3; d_call: .; cdr3_aa: CASSQDLGVSNTEAFF
j_call: TRBJ2-1; v_call: TRBV5-4; d_call: TRBD2; cdr3_aa: CASSGGTSSYNEQFF
j_call: TRBJ2-1; v_call: TRBV9; d_call: .; cdr3_aa: CASSPQQVSTYNEQFF
j_call: TRBJ1-2; v_call: TRBV5-4; d_call: TRBD1; cdr3_aa: CASSFSGTEFNYGYTF
j_call: TRBJ1-1; v_call: TRBV11-1; d_call: .; cdr3_aa: CASSLGSPGHTEAFF
j_call: TRBJ2-5; v_call: TRBV6-6; d_call: .; cdr3_aa: CASSRRGETQYF
j_call: TRBJ2-3; v_call: TRBV14; d_call: .; cdr3_aa: CASSQDFLGDTQYF
j_call: TRBJ1-5; v_call: TRBV18; d_call: .; cdr3_aa: CASSPQAGEPQHF